Below, 12 T cell receptor beta chains from the same sample are listed, as sequenced in a study of T-cell reconstitution after alpha-beta-depleted transplantation in children. The TCRbeta library incorporated unique molecular identifiers. In TCRdb, the PCR reads were re-called with MiXCR into one record per CDR3 protein. The sample yields approximately 490,000 distinct CDR3 sequences, about 11% seen once. The specimen was PBMCs, collected before TCRalphabeta/CD19-depleted stem cell transplant. These receptors all come from a child aged 2-15 years with inherited bone marrow failure, due to receive a stem cell transplant.

There are many counts of this clonotype. The DNA of the CDR3 is TGTGCCAGCAGCCCAACTAGCGGGGGGGACAATGAGCAGTTCTTC. It specifies CASSPTSGGDNEQFF. The chain joins TRBV7-9 to TRBJ2-1; TRBD2 agrees at 13 bases. In germline, CDR1 is SEHNR, CDR2 FQNEAQ (reference sequence). V shed 5 bases, J shed 5 bases, and the junction held 3 bases outside the gene matches. This CDR3 has 15 amino acids. Using reference TRBV7-9 and TRBJ2-1 for the parts outside the CDR3, the full variable domain is DTGVSQNPRHKITKRGQNVTFRCDPISEHNRLYWYRQTLGQGPEFLTYFQNEAQLEKSRLLSDRFSAERPKGSFSTLEIQRTEQGDSAMYLCASSPTSGGDNEQFFGPGTRLTVL.

This clonotype was found many times. The chain uses TRBV6-1 and TRBJ1-2, with D perhaps matching TRBD1 (6 bases). The CDR3 runs to 15 residues. V was clipped by 6 bases and J by 7 bases, with 21 bases between them. Germline loops: CDR1 MNHNS, CDR2 SASEGT. The CDR3 sequence is CASRPRGWGRGGYTF. The CDR3 bases are TGTGCCAGCAGGCCCAGAGGTTGGGGGCGAGGTGGCTACACCTTC.

This clonotype was counted ten times or more. This chain uses TRBV18 with TRBJ1-4; D may be TRBD1 (5 bases). Germline lookup yields CDR1 KGHSH and CDR2 LQKENI. Trimming shortened V by 4 bases and J by 6 bases, and 9 bases separated the two germline ends. The CDR3 is made up of 13 amino acids. CDR3 DNA: TGTGCCAGCTCACGGGGGATGGATGAAAAACTGTTTTTT. Translation: CASSRGMDEKLFF.

This clonotype was counted between two and nine times. The gene calls are TRBV2 and TRBJ2-1; 10 nucleotides agree with TRBD2. Per germline, CDR1 SNHLY and CDR2 FYNNEI. J gave up 8 bases and V 4 bases, and 8 bases lay outside the gene matches. The CDR3 is made up of 15 amino acids. The CDR3 DNA follows: TGTGCCAGCAGTGCGGCTAGCGGGAGTGTGGATGAGCAGTTCTTC. Translation: CASSAASGSVDEQFF.

In this sample, this clonotype turned up many times. J is TRBJ1-2 and V is TRBV14; D might be TRBD1 (6 bases). This CDR3 has 16 amino acids. Per germline, CDR1 SGHDN and CDR2 FVKESK. Between the trimmed V and J ends, which lost 1 base and 3 bases, there was a span of 15 bases. CDR3 amino acids: CASSQGRWGGDYGYTF. The CDR3 coding sequence is TGTGCCAGCAGCCAAGGTCGATGGGGGGGCGACTATGGCTACACCTTC.

This clonotype was counted ten times or more. The rearrangement joins TRBV7-9 to TRBJ2-7; D uncertain. V shed 3 bases and J shed 0 bases, with 12 bases lying between them. Germline lookup yields CDR1 SEHNR and CDR2 FQNEAQ (reference sequence). The CDR3 length is 15 residues. The CDR3 region is CASSFPPMSSYEQYF. The CDR3 DNA reads TGTGCCAGCAGCTTCCCCCCCATGAGCTCCTACGAGCAGTACTTC.

This clonotype came up a few times. The genes are TRBV7-2 and TRBJ2-7; 12 bases align to TRBD2. Germline trimming cut 5 bases from V and 4 bases from J; bases unmatched to any gene: 9. The CDR3 runs to 16 residues. Germline CDR1 SGHTA, CDR2 FQGNSA. CDR3 region: CASSPYTSGRMYEQYF. The CDR3 region has the DNA TGTGCCAGCAGCCCGTACACTAGCGGGAGGATGTACGAGCAGTACTTC.

This clonotype was detected many times. J is TRBJ2-3 and V is TRBV5-1; TRBD1 aligns across 10 bases. CDR1 and CDR2 (germline): SGHRS, YFSETQ. Trimming removed 5 bases from V and 4 bases from J; junction bases left unmatched: 7. This CDR3 contains 15 residues. The CDR3 reads CASSFRQGASDTQYF. The CDR3 DNA reads as TGCGCCAGCAGTTTTCGACAGGGGGCCTCAGATACGCAGTATTTT.

Many counts were recorded for this clonotype. The V and J genes are TRBV5-1 and TRBJ1-1, with 7 positions matching TRBD1. Unmatched junction bases numbered 2, after V lost 4 bases and J lost 2 bases. The CDR3 spans 13 residues. CDR1 and CDR2 (germline): SGHRS, YFSETQ. DNA of the CDR3: TGCGCCAGCAGCAGGGACAGTAACACTGAAGCTTTCTTT. Translating gives CASSRDSNTEAFF.

Many counts were recorded for this clonotype. This rearrangement joins TRBV20-1 to TRBJ2-7; weak D call: TRBD2 (5 bases). Germline CDR1 DFQATT, CDR2 SNEGSKA (reference sequence). The CDR3 has 14 amino acids. V was pared by 1 base and J by 4 bases, with 14 bases between. CDR3 DNA sequence: TGCAGTGCTAGAGTCGGGGATCCCACGTACGAGCAGTACTTC. This translates into CSARVGDPTYEQYF.

V usage is TRBV27 and J usage is TRBJ1-5; D not resolved. CDR1 is MNHEY, CDR2 SMNVEV, per germline (reference sequence). The CDR3 consists of 13 residues. V lost 5 bases to trimming and J lost 5 bases, with 10 bases between them. In nucleotides, the CDR3 is TGTGCCAGCAGTATAGGGCCCGATCAGCCCCAGCATTTT. It yields the protein CASSIGPDQPQHF.

This clonotype was counted many times. V is TRBV27 and J is TRBJ1-2; the D gene is possibly TRBD1 (5 bases). Deletions cut 2 bases from V and 7 bases from J, with 14 bases between. The CDR3 totals 14 residues. CDR1 and CDR2 (germline): MNHEY, SMNVEV (reference sequence). CDR3 amino acids: CASSLLLGGSGYTF. The CDR3 region has the DNA TGTGCCAGCAGTTTACTCCTTGGGGGGTCTGGCTACACCTTC.